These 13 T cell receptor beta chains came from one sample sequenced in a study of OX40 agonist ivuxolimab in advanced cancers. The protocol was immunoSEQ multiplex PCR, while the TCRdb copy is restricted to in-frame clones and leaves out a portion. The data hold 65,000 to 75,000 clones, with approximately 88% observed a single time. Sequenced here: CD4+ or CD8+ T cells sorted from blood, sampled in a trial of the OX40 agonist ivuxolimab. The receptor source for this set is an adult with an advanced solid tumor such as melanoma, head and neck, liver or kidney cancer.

CDR3 in amino acids: CATSGGGQPETQYF. The CDR3 region has the DNA TGTGCCACCAGCGGGGGGGGACAGCCCGAGACCCAGTACTTC. This sequence joins TRBV15 and TRBJ2-5; D may be TRBD1 or TRBD2 (7 bases each). Germline CDR1 LNHNV, CDR2 YYDKDF (reference sequence). The CDR3 sequence is 14 residues long. Deletions cut 5 bases from V and 5 bases from J, with 15 bases between.

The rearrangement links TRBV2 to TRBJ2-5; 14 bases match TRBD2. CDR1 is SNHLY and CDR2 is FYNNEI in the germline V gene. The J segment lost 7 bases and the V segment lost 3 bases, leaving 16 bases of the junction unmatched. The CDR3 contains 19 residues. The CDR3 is CASSDMGLAGEKVIGTQYF. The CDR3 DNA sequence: TGTGCCAGCAGTGACATGGGACTAGCGGGAGAGAAGGTAATAGGGACCCAGTACTTC.

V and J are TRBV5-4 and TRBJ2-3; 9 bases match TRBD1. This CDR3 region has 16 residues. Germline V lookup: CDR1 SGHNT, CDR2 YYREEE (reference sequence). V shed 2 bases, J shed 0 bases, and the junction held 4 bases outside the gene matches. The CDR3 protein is CASSLPGQGSTDTQYF. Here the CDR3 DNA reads TGTGCCAGCAGCTTACCGGGACAGGGAAGCACAGATACGCAGTATTTT.

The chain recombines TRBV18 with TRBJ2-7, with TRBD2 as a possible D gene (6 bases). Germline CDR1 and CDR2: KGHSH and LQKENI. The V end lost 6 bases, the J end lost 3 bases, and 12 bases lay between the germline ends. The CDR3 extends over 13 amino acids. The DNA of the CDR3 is TGTGCCAGCTCTCCTGGACTAAACTACGAGCAGTACTTC. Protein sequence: CASSPGLNYEQYF.

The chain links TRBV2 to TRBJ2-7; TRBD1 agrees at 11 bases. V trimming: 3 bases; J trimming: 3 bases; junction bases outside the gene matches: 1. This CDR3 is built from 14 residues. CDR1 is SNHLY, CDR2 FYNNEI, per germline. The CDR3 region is CASSEDRGLYEQYF. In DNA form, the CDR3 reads TGTGCCAGCAGTGAGGACAGGGGGCTCTACGAGCAGTACTTC.

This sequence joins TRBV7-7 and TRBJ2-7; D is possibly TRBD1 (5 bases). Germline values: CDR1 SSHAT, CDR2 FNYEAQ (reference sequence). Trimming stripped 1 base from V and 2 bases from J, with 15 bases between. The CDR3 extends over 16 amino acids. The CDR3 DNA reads TGTGCCAGCAGCTTAGAGTTTTCGGACAAACCCTACGAGCAGTACTTC. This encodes CASSLEFSDKPYEQYF.

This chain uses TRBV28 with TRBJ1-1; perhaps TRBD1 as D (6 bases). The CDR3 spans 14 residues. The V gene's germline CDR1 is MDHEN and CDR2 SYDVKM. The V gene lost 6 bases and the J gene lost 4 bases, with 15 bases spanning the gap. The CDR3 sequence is CASRSGGAGTEAFF. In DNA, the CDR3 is TGTGCCAGCAGATCCGGGGGGGCGGGCACTGAAGCTTTCTTT.

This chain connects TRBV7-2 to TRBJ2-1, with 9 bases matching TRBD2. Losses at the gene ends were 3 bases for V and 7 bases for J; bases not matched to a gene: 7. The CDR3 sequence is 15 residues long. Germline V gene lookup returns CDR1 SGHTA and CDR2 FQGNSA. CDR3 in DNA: TGTGCCAGCAGCTTTGGCGGGAGGGAGGGTAATGAGCAGTTCTTC. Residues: CASSFGGREGNEQFF.

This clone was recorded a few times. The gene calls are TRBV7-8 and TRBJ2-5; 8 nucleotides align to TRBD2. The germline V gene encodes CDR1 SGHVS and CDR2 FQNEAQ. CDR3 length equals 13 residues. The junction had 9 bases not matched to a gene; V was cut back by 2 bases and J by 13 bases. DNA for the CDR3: TGTGCCAGCAGCTTAATTACGGGGGGGAGGTTGTACTTC. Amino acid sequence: CASSLITGGRLYF.

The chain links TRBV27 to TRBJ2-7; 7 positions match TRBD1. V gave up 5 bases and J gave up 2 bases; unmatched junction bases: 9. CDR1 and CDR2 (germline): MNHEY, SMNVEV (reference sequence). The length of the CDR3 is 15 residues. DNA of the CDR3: TGTGCCAGCAGTCTAACCGGGACAGCCCCCTACGAGCAGTACTTC. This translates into CASSLTGTAPYEQYF.

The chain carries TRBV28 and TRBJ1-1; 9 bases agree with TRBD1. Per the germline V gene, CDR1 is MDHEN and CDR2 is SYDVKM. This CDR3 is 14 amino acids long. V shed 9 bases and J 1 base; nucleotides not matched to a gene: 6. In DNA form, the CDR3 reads TGTGCCAGTCTGGGGACAGGGAGGAACACTGAAGCTTTCTTT. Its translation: CASLGTGRNTEAFF.

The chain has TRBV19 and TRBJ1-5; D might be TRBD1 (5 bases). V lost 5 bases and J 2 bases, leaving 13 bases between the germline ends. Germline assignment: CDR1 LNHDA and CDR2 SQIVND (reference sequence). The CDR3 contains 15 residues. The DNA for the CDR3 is TGTGCCAGTAGTCCCCGTGACAGCGGCAATCAGCCCCAGCATTTT. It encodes CASSPRDSGNQPQHF.

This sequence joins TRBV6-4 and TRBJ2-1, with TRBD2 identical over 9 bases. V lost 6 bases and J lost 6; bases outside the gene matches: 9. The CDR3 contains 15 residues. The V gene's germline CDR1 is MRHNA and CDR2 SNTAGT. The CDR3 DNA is TGTGCCAGCAGCCTAACTAGCGGGCTCGGCAATGAGCAGTTCTTC. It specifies CASSLTSGLGNEQFF.